These T cell receptor beta chains were read from a single sample in a study of T cell responses to AZD1222 COVID-19 vaccine. TCRdb's copy holds only in-frame clones and misses some; the assay was immunoSEQ multiplex PCR. The sample yields some 170,000 clones, roughly nine tenths seen once. The specimen comprised peripheral blood, sampled on day 0 of AZD1222 vaccination. These receptors were collected from an adult in good health. CDR3s include the opening cysteine and the closing phenylalanine or tryptophan. The order of the fields is V gene, J gene, clone size, D gene, CDR3 DNA, CDR3 protein. The D gene is left open where the match is weak. Only some rows state a clone size, as once, few, many or a class for expanded clones.

V: TRBV18; J: TRBJ2-1; size: -; D: -; DNA: TGTGCCAGCTCACCACCAGGGAACTACAATGAGCAGTTCTTC; CDR3: CASSPPGNYNEQFF
V: TRBV5-1; J: TRBJ1-6; size: -; D: -; DNA: TGCGCCAGCAGCAGGGGGGGGGCCGCCAGCTCCTATAATTCACCCCTCCACTTT; CDR3: CASSRGGAASSYNSPLHF
V: TRBV29-1; J: TRBJ2-3; size: -; D: -; DNA: TGCAGCGTTGAAGAGCTCCCGGCGCGGACGCAGTATTTT; CDR3: CSVEELPARTQYF
V: TRBV30; J: TRBJ1-4; size: -; D: TRBD1; DNA: TGTGCCTGGAGTGAGGGACAGGGAAATGAAAAACTGTTTTTT; CDR3: CAWSEGQGNEKLFF
V: TRBV7-9; J: TRBJ2-7; size: -; D: -; DNA: TGTGCCAGCACCCCCCCCGGAGGGCCCTACGAGCAGTACTTC; CDR3: CASTPPGGPYEQYF
V: TRBV6-6; J: TRBJ2-3; size: -; D: -; DNA: TGTGCCAGCAGCTCAGGGGATTCCACAGATACGCAGTATTTT; CDR3: CASSSGDSTDTQYF
V: TRBV7-3; J: TRBJ2-1; size: -; D: -; DNA: TGTGCCAGCAGCTTAAACAGGAATGAGCAGTTCTTC; CDR3: CASSLNRNEQFF
V: TRBV7-9; J: TRBJ2-5; size: -; D: -; DNA: TGTGCCAGTCTACCCGGGGCCAATCAAGAGACCCAGTACTTC; CDR3: CASLPGANQETQYF
V: TRBV5-5; J: TRBJ1-1; size: once; D: TRBD1; DNA: TGTGCCAGCAGCTTAACCGGGCAGGGGGCTGAAGCTTTCTTT; CDR3: CASSLTGQGAEAFF
V: TRBV7-6; J: TRBJ1-1; size: -; D: -; DNA: TGTGCCAGCAGCTTAACTAACAGGGCGAACACTGAAGCTTTCTTT; CDR3: CASSLTNRANTEAFF
V: TRBV7-2; J: TRBJ1-5; size: -; D: TRBD1; DNA: TGTGCCAGCAGCTCACAGGGGGCGAATCAGCCCCAGCATTTT; CDR3: CASSSQGANQPQHF
V: TRBV6-5; J: TRBJ2-1; size: -; D: TRBD1; DNA: TGTGCCAGCAGTCAGCCGGGACAGGGCCATGAGCAGTTCTTC; CDR3: CASSQPGQGHEQFF
V: TRBV7-2; J: TRBJ1-6; size: -; D: TRBD1; DNA: TGTGCCAGCAGCCGTGACAGGGGGACTGGTTCACCCCTCCACTTT; CDR3: CASSRDRGTGSPLHF
V: TRBV27; J: TRBJ2-1; size: -; D: -; DNA: TGTGCCAGCAGCCGGGACTTCAGCTCCTACAATGAGCAGTTCTTC; CDR3: CASSRDFSSYNEQFF
V: TRBV28; J: TRBJ1-5; size: -; D: -; DNA: TGTGCCACTCATGACGGGCCCCAGCATTTT; CDR3: CATHDGPQHF
V: TRBV11-2; J: TRBJ1-2; size: -; D: -; DNA: TGTGCCAGCAGCGCCTACAGGGCTGTGAACTATGGCTACACCTTC; CDR3: CASSAYRAVNYGYTF
V: TRBV4-2; J: TRBJ1-1; size: -; D: -; DNA: TGTGCCAGCAGCCAACAAACAAAAGGGAGGGGGAACACTGAAGCTTTCTTT; CDR3: CASSQQTKGRGNTEAFF
V: TRBV7-9; J: TRBJ2-5; size: -; D: -; DNA: TGTGCCAGCAGCCCACGGGGCGACGGCCAAGAGACCCAGTACTTC; CDR3: CASSPRGDGQETQYF
V: TRBV28; J: TRBJ1-6; size: -; D: -; DNA: TGTGCCAGCAGTTTCCCCCCCGGAAGCTCCTATAATTCACCCCTCCACTTT; CDR3: CASSFPPGSSYNSPLHF
V: TRBV28; J: TRBJ1-4; size: -; D: -; DNA: TGTGCCAGCAGTTTAAGAGTGGACAGTCCGGGAGAAAAACTGTTTTTT; CDR3: CASSLRVDSPGEKLFF
V: TRBV11-1; J: TRBJ1-2; size: -; D: -; DNA: TGTGCCAGCAGCTCCTCCGACAACAACTATGGCTACACCTTC; CDR3: CASSSSDNNYGYTF
V: TRBV3-1/TRBV3-2; J: TRBJ2-1; size: once; D: -; DNA: TGTGCCAGCAGCCCCCGGGACACCGGAGATCCGTTCTTC; CDR3: CASSPRDTGDPFF
V: TRBV19; J: TRBJ2-1; size: -; D: TRBD2; DNA: TGTGCCAGTAGTATAGAACTAGCGGGAGGCAATGAGCAGTTCTTC; CDR3: CASSIELAGGNEQFF
V: TRBV24-1; J: TRBJ1-5; size: -; D: -; DNA: TGTGCCACCAGTGATACAGGAGCGGGTCAGCCCCAGCATTTT; CDR3: CATSDTGAGQPQHF
V: TRBV28; J: TRBJ2-7; size: -; D: -; DNA: TGTGCCAGCAGTTTACGGCAGACTAGTCTCTACGAGCAGTACTTC; CDR3: CASSLRQTSLYEQYF
V: TRBV6-2/TRBV6-3; J: TRBJ1-1; size: few; D: -; DNA: TGTGCCAGCAGTTGGACAAGTATGAACACTGAAGCTTTCTTT; CDR3: CASSWTSMNTEAFF
V: TRBV28; J: TRBJ1-5; size: -; D: TRBD1; DNA: TGTGCCAGCAGTTCTCGACAGGGGGGGACCCACAATCAGCCCCAGCATTTT; CDR3: CASSSRQGGTHNQPQHF
V: TRBV30; J: TRBJ2-7; size: -; D: -; DNA: TGTGCCTGGAGTAGTCAGGGCTACGAGCAGTACTTC; CDR3: CAWSSQGYEQYF
V: TRBV7-2; J: TRBJ1-6; size: -; D: TRBD1; DNA: TGTGCCAGCAGCCTCATACTCGCGTTCGGGACAGGGAGTTCACCCCTCCACTTT; CDR3: CASSLILAFGTGSSPLHF
V: TRBV10-3; J: TRBJ2-1; size: -; D: -; DNA: TGTGCCATCAGTGGAGGGATTGGGATCAATGAGCAGTTCTTC; CDR3: CAISGGIGINEQFF
V: TRBV2; J: TRBJ2-7; size: -; D: TRBD2; DNA: TGTGCCAGCAGTGAATTAACTAGCGGGTTTACCTACGAGCAGTACTTC; CDR3: CASSELTSGFTYEQYF
V: TRBV7-8; J: TRBJ2-3; size: -; D: TRBD1; DNA: TGTGCCAGCAGCAGCACCCCGGGACAGGAGTTGGCAGATACGCAGTATTTT; CDR3: CASSSTPGQELADTQYF
V: TRBV11-2; J: TRBJ1-1; size: -; D: -; DNA: TGTGCCAGCAGCTTAGATGTGAACACTGAAGCTTTCTTT; CDR3: CASSLDVNTEAFF
V: TRBV29-1; J: TRBJ2-4; size: -; D: TRBD2; DNA: TGCAGCGTCGTTCTAGCGGGGTTAGCCAAAAACATTCAGTACTTC; CDR3: CSVVLAGLAKNIQYF